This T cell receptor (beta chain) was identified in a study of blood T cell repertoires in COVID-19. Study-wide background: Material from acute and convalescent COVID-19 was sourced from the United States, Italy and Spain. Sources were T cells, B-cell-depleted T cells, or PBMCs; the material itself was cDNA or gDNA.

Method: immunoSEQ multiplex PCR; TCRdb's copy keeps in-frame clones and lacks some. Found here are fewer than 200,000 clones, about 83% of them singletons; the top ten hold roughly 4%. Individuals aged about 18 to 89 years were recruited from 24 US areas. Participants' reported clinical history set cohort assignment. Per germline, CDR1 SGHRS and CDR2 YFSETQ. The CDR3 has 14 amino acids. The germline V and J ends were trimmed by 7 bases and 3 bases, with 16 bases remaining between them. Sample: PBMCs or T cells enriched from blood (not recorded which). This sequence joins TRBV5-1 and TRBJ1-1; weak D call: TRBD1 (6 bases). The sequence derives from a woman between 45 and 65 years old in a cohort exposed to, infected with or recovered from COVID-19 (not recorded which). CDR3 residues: CASHPQPGDTEAFF. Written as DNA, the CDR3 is TGCGCCAGCCACCCTCAGCCAGGGGACACTGAAGCTTTCTTT.